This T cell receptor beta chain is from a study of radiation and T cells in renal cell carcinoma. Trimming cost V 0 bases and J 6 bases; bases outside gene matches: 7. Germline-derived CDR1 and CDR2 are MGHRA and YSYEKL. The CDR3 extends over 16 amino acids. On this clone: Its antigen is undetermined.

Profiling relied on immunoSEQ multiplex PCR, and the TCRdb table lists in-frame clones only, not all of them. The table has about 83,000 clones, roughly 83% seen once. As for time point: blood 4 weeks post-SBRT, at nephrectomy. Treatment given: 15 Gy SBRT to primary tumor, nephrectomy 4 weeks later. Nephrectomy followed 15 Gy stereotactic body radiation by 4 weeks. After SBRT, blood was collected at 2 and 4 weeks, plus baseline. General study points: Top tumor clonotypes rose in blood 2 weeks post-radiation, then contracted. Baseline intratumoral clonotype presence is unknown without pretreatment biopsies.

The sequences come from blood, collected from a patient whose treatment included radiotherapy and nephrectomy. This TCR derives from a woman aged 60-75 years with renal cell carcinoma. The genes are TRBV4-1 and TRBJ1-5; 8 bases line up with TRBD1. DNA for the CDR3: TGCGCCAGCAGCCAAGATCCGGGACAGGCGGGTCAGCCCCAGCATTTT. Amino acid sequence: CASSQDPGQAGQPQHF.